The subject of this entry is one T cell receptor (beta chain). Its antigen is currently unknown. V shed 6 bases, J shed 4 bases, and the junction held 18 bases outside the gene matches. The CDR3 is 18 amino acids. Germline V gives CDR1 SNHLY, CDR2 FYNNEI. The table came from immunoSEQ multiplex PCR; TCRdb's copy has only in-frame clones and leaves some out. The data show more than 13,000 clones, roughly 70% seen once. After expansion with viral peptide pools in the ViraFEST assay, antigen-specific CD4+ T cells were sequenced. Following 10 days of culture, CD4+ T cells were isolated. This person's SARS-CoV-2 infection, confirmed by PCR, occurred between March and December 2020. Two-dose vaccination with either BNT162b2 or mRNA-1273 was given to the participants. These data are taken from a study of vaccination effects on CD4 cells after COVID-19.

This chain links TRBV2 with TRBJ2-1; 7 nucleotides match TRBD2. The receptor's source is a human donor who had a prior SARS-CoV-2 infection. The material sequenced was CD4+ T cells from PBMCs cultured with HCoV-NL63 spike peptides, taken after COVID-19 vaccination. DNA for the CDR3: TGTGCCAGCAGACCTACGTGGAGTGCGGGGGAGATATACAATGAGCAGTTCTTC. It specifies CASRPTWSAGEIYNEQFF.